Presented here are 11 T cell receptor beta chains from one specimen sequenced in a study of CD8 T cells in Susac syndrome (dated by TCRdb to between 2019 and 2020). Library preparation was by the immunoSEQ multiplex PCR assay. RNA was extracted using the RNeasy kit, and roughly 0.5 to 1 microgram was reverse transcribed with random hexamers. Through fastp at Q25 and MiXCR, TCRdb rebuilt clones from the public reads, retaining in-frame beta chains. Each entry merges the rows of one CDR3 protein and shows their most common DNA and genes. This sample is represented by fewer than 200,000 distinct CDR3 sequences; 85% to 95% of them were singletons. About 0.1% of the sample comes from the top ten. Input material: CD4+ T cells from PBMCs. The receptors were sampled from a human donor in good health.

The chain employs TRBV3-1 and TRBJ2-1, with 10 bases fitting TRBD2. This CDR3 has 15 residues. V was clipped by 1 base and J by 7 bases; unmatched bases: 4. Germline V lookup: CDR1 LGHDT, CDR2 YNNKEL (reference sequence). CDR3 bases: TGTGCCAGCAGCCAAGTCCTAGCGGGAGCTAATGAGCAGTTCTTC. Its protein product is CASSQVLAGANEQFF.

CDR3 protein: CASTLDRATDTQYF. The CDR3 DNA is TGTGCCAGCACCTTAGACAGGGCCACAGATACGCAGTATTTT. The chain has TRBV28 and TRBJ2-3; 7 bases are shared with TRBD1. J gave up 2 bases and V 7 bases, and 6 bases lay outside the gene matches. The CDR3 contains 14 residues. Germline loops: CDR1 MDHEN, CDR2 SYDVKM.

The V gene is TRBV4-3, the J gene TRBJ2-1; TRBD2 might be the D (6 bases). Germline V gene data show CDR1 as LGHNA and CDR2 as YSLEER. The CDR3 sequence is 13 residues long. The V and J ends lost 0 bases and 12 bases respectively, with 12 bases between them. The CDR3 here is CASSQEPDGRQFF. The DNA of the CDR3 is TGCGCCAGCAGCCAAGAACCGGACGGGAGGCAGTTCTTC.

V and J are TRBV20-1 and TRBJ2-7; D call uncertain. The germline gives CDR1 DFQATT, CDR2 SNEGSKA (reference sequence). The CDR3 runs 13 residues. Trimming stripped 2 bases from V and 4 bases from J, with 12 bases between. CDR3 amino acids: CSARPGTLYEQYF. The CDR3 DNA follows: TGCAGTGCTAGACCCGGAACCTTATACGAGCAGTACTTC.

The rearrangement joins TRBV6-1 to TRBJ2-3, with D perhaps TRBD2 (6 bases). Looked up from germline, CDR1 is MNHNS and CDR2 is SASEGT. Trimming removed 5 bases from V and 3 bases from J, with 18 bases in between. The CDR3 spans 16 residues. CDR3 coding DNA: TGTGCCAGCAGTCCCGGAGTGGGGAGGTTTACAGATACGCAGTATTTT. It translates to CASSPGVGRFTDTQYF.

CDR3 nucleotide sequence: TGTGCCAGCACCCCCTCGTTAGGAGGGACTGAAGCTTTCTTT. This sequence encodes CASTPSLGGTEAFF. This chain links TRBV9 with TRBJ1-1; D uncertain. There are 14 residues in the CDR3. CDR1 is SGDLS and CDR2 is YYNGEE in the germline V gene. The V and J ends lost 6 bases and 5 bases respectively, with 17 bases between them.

The chain recombines TRBV3-1 with TRBJ2-7; D is possibly TRBD2 (5 bases). V shed 4 bases and J shed 4 bases, with 17 bases lying between them. The CDR3 contains 15 residues. Germline CDR1 and CDR2: LGHDT and YNNKEL (reference sequence). In nucleotides, the CDR3 is TGTGCCAGCAGCCTCGGCCGAGGGTTGCGTTACGAGCAGTACTTC. It codes for CASSLGRGLRYEQYF.

The chain links TRBV14 to TRBJ2-2; D is undetermined. V gave up 4 bases and J gave up 4 bases, with 10 bases separating them. CDR1 SGHDN and CDR2 FVKESK come from the germline V gene. The CDR3 has 14 amino acids. CDR3 residues: CASSLLESTGELFF. The CDR3 region has the DNA TGTGCCAGCAGCCTCCTAGAAAGCACCGGGGAGCTGTTTTTT. Full variable domain (missing parts from reference TRBV14 and TRBJ2-2): EAGVTQFPSHSVIEKGQTVTLRCDPISGHDNLYWYRRVMGKEIKFLLHFVKESKQDESGMPNNRFLAERTGGTYSTLKVQPAELEDSGVYFCASSLLESTGELFFGEGSRLTVL.

This sequence joins TRBV29-1 and TRBJ1-1; D gene ambiguous. Trimming removed 4 bases at V and 0 bases at J, with 9 bases between. The V gene's germline CDR1 is SQVTM and CDR2 ANQGSEA. The CDR3 contains 13 residues. CDR3 amino acids: CSVGKALNTEAFF. The CDR3, as DNA: TGCAGCGTTGGGAAGGCTCTGAACACTGAAGCTTTCTTT.

Here the CDR3 reads CSAEISRDRGTQYF. The CDR3 region has the DNA TGCAGCGCCGAAATTTCCCGGGACAGGGGTACTCAGTACTTC. The chain carries TRBV29-1 and TRBJ2-7, with 10 bases identical to TRBD1. Trimming cost V 7 bases and J 10 bases; bases outside gene matches: 16. The CDR3 sequence is 14 residues long. From germline, CDR1 is SQVTM and CDR2 ANQGSEA.

The V and J genes are TRBV29-1 and TRBJ2-1; 12 bases align to TRBD2. The CDR3 loop spans 12 amino acids. The ends lost 6 bases at V and 13 bases at J; junction bases unmatched: 7. Per germline, CDR1 SQVTM and CDR2 ANQGSEA. CDR3 protein: CSVTSGRGGQFF. As DNA, the CDR3 is TGCAGCGTGACTAGCGGGAGAGGGGGTCAGTTCTTC.